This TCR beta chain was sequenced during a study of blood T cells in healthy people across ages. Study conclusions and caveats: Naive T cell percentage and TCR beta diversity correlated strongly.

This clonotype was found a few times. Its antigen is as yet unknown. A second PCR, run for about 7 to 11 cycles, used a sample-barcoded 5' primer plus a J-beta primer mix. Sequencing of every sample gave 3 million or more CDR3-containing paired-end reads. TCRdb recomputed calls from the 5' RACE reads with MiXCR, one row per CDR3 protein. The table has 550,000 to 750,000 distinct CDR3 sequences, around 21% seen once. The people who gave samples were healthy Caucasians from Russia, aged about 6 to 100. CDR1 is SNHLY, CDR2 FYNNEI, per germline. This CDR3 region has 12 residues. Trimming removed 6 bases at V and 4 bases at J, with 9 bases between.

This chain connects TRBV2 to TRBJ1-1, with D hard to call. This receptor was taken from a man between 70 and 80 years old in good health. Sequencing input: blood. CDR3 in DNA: TGTGCCAGCAGGACGACCCCCACTGAAGCTTTCTTT. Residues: CASRTTPTEAFF.